This note documents a single TCR beta chain sequence. Seattle cases were enrolled at active infection and followed longitudinally. The source of the sample is a study of blood T cell repertoires in COVID-19. As for the study in general: Researchers got acute and convalescent COVID-19 samples from the United States, Italy and Spain. T cells, B-cell-depleted T cells, or PBMCs supplied cDNA or gDNA.

Source study methods: The assay estimated nucleated cells by amplifying reference gene primers. The method was immunoSEQ multiplex PCR; TCRdb's version includes in-frame clones alone and lacks a portion of them. D and trimming come from the DNA, and the V and J calls and clone size come from that table. The sample contains some 75,000 clones, 80% to 90% of which appear only once. CDR3 length: 16 amino acids. V lost 10 bases, J lost 7 bases, and 28 bases lay in between. Germline loops: CDR1 MDHEN, CDR2 SYDVKM. The origin of this receptor is an elderly man with COVID-19, enrolled during active disease. The sequenced sample consisted of peripheral blood. The chain employs TRBV28 and TRBJ1-2, with D possibly TRBD1 on 6 matching bases. The chain's CDR3 is CATKVPVGAGHAGYTF. Written as DNA, the CDR3 is TGTGCCACCAAAGTTCCGGTGGGGGCAGGGCATGCTGGCTACACCTTC.